The rows below give T cell receptor beta chains drawn from one sample of a study of response to subunit inactivated influenza vaccine. TCRdb redid the calling of the RT-PCR reads with MiXCR, one entry per CDR3 protein. Here the sample spans hundreds of thousands of distinct CDR3 sequences, around 13% being singletons. The source material was PBMCs from blood, sampled roughly 15 days before vaccination. These receptors were obtained from a middle-aged man who received an inactivated influenza vaccine. Each CDR3 is given with its conserved first and last residue. Each record gives: clone size, D gene, V gene, J gene, CDR3 length, CDR3 protein, CDR3 DNA. A D gene is named only where the DNA matches it firmly. The listing skips clone size in some rows; elsewhere it reads once, few, many or a size class.

few	-	TRBV3-1	TRBJ2-1	17	CASSQDVLAPAYNEQFF	TGTGCCAGCAGCCAAGATGTTCTAGCGCCAGCCTACAATGAGCAGTTCTTC
-	TRBD1	TRBV7-9	TRBJ1-6	12	CASGDRDSPLHF	TGTGCCAGCGGGGACAGGGATTCACCCCTCCACTTT
many	-	TRBV5-1	TRBJ1-4	15	CASSTSGTVNEKLFF	TGCGCCAGCAGCACATCCGGGACGGTTAATGAAAAACTGTTTTTT
few	-	TRBV20-1	TRBJ1-5	14	CSASESRGNQPQHF	TGCAGTGCTAGTGAGAGTAGGGGCAATCAGCCCCAGCATTTT
-	-	TRBV27	TRBJ1-1	16	CASSLSPLVEDTEAFF	TGTGCCAGCAGTTTATCCCCGTTGGTAGAAGACACTGAAGCTTTCTTT
many	TRBD2	TRBV12-3/TRBV12-4	TRBJ2-5	15	CASSSPRGGLETQYF	TGTGCCAGCAGTTCCCCCCGGGGAGGGTTAGAGACCCAGTACTTC
few	TRBD1	TRBV24-1	TRBJ1-2	14	CATSDLDRVDGYTF	TGTGCCACCAGTGATTTAGACAGGGTCGATGGCTACACCTTC
-	-	TRBV4-2	TRBJ2-7	14	CASSQEHGTYEQYF	TGTGCCAGCAGCCAAGAGCACGGGACCTACGAGCAGTACTTC
-	-	TRBV6-5	TRBJ2-2	15	CASSYSLTNTGELFF	TGTGCCAGCAGTTACTCTTTGACGAACACCGGGGAGCTGTTTTTT
-	TRBD2	TRBV11-2	TRBJ2-2	20	CASSFGGGTWTSGNTGELFF	TGTGCCAGCAGCTTTGGGGGGGGAACCTGGACTAGCGGGAACACCGGGGAGCTGTTTTTT
-	-	TRBV20-1	TRBJ1-1	12	CSARDAGGQAFF	TGCAGTGCTAGAGATGCGGGGGGGCAAGCTTTCTTT
many	TRBD2	TRBV12-3/TRBV12-4	TRBJ2-1	13	CASSLAGEGEQFF	TGTGCCAGCAGTCTAGCGGGAGAGGGTGAGCAGTTCTTC
few	TRBD1	TRBV6-1	TRBJ1-1	12	CASGQGNTEAFF	TGTGCCAGCGGACAGGGGAACACTGAAGCTTTCTTT
-	-	TRBV15	TRBJ1-2	12	CAVHSVNYGYTF	TGTGCCGTACACAGCGTTAACTATGGCTACACCTTC
few	-	TRBV10-3	TRBJ1-1	13	CAISEIGATEAFF	TGTGCCATCAGTGAGATAGGGGCCACTGAAGCTTTCTTT
once	TRBD1	TRBV7-2	TRBJ2-2	17	CASSITRDRDSTGELFF	TGTGCCAGCAGCATCACTCGGGACAGGGATTCCACCGGGGAGCTGTTTTTT
-	-	TRBV6-2/TRBV6-3	TRBJ1-4	11	CASSYLEKLFF	TGTGCCAGCAGTTATTTGGAAAAACTGTTTTTT
-	-	TRBV11-2	TRBJ2-5	15	CASSLFVQGGETQYF	TGTGCCAGCAGCTTATTCGTGCAGGGTGGGGAGACCCAGTACTTC
few	-	TRBV3-1	TRBJ2-7	11	CASSQVDEQYF	TGTGCCAGCAGCCAAGTTGACGAGCAGTACTTC
few	-	TRBV29-1	TRBJ2-5	13	CSVARDVKETQYF	TGCAGCGTGGCCAGGGACGTGAAAGAGACCCAGTACTTC
-	-	TRBV7-6	TRBJ2-1	12	CASSARTGEQFF	TGTGCCAGCAGCGCCCGTACAGGGGAGCAGTTCTTC
few	-	TRBV5-1	TRBJ2-3	18	CASSFGLSSESSTDTQYF	TGCGCCAGCAGCTTCGGTTTGTCTTCGGAAAGTAGCACAGATACGCAGTATTTT
many	TRBD2	TRBV5-4	TRBJ2-2	12	CASTGGTGELFF	TGTGCCAGCACGGGGGGGACCGGGGAGCTGTTTTTT
-	-	TRBV20-1	TRBJ2-5	14	CSARVAGPEETQYF	TGCAGTGCTAGGGTGGCAGGTCCCGAAGAGACCCAGTACTTC
-	-	TRBV30	TRBJ2-7	12	CAWSLGSYEQYF	TGTGCCTGGAGTCTGGGCAGTTACGAGCAGTACTTC
many	-	TRBV2	TRBJ1-3	16	CASSEIKGYSGNTIYF	TGTGCCAGCAGTGAAATAAAGGGATACTCTGGAAACACCATATATTTT
few	-	TRBV3-1	TRBJ2-5	14	CASSPDTYQETQYF	TGTGCCAGCAGCCCCGACACCTACCAAGAGACCCAGTACTTC
few	TRBD1	TRBV4-1	TRBJ2-1	15	CASSQGQGPTREQFF	TGCGCCAGCAGCCAAGGACAGGGCCCCACCAGGGAGCAGTTCTTC
-	-	TRBV20-1	TRBJ2-5	13	CSARDQRGETQYF	TGCAGTGCGAGGGACCAGCGAGGGGAGACCCAGTACTTC
-	TRBD1	TRBV28	TRBJ2-1	18	CASSSTWGTGDRSRGQFF	TGTGCCAGCAGTTCCACCTGGGGGACAGGGGACCGATCGAGAGGGCAGTTCTTC
few	TRBD2	TRBV19	TRBJ2-1	15	CASSKRGGEGLPQFF	TGTGCCAGTAGTAAGCGGGGTGGGGAGGGCCTTCCCCAGTTCTTC
few	-	TRBV20-1	TRBJ2-7	12	CSASDGPYEQYF	TGCAGTGCTAGTGACGGTCCCTACGAGCAGTACTTC
-	TRBD2	TRBV7-8	TRBJ2-3	17	CASSLGSGGPFGDTQYF	TGTGCCAGCAGCTTGGGTAGCGGGGGGCCCTTTGGAGATACGCAGTATTTT
-	-	TRBV12-3/TRBV12-4	TRBJ2-3	16	CASSFRGAPLGDTQYF	TGTGCCAGCAGTTTCCGGGGGGCCCCTCTCGGCGATACGCAGTATTTT
-	-	TRBV6-4	TRBJ1-1	13	CASRAVLGTEAFF	TGTGCCAGCAGAGCCGTATTGGGCACTGAAGCTTTCTTT
few	-	TRBV5-1	TRBJ2-5	17	CASSLSAPAGNQETQYF	TGCGCCAGCAGCTTGTCGGCCCCCGCGGGAAACCAAGAGACCCAGTACTTC
few	TRBD1	TRBV2	TRBJ1-1	14	CASSDRGRNTEAFF	TGTGCCAGCAGTGATAGGGGGCGGAACACTGAAGCTTTCTTT
-	TRBD1	TRBV29-1	TRBJ1-2	13	CSAKDRGGYGYTF	TGCAGCGCTAAGGACAGGGGCGGCTATGGCTACACCTTC